This entry features one T cell receptor (beta chain) sequence. This clonotype was detected ten times or more. Its antigen has not been determined. No qualities accompany the bases; no much larger clone lies one base away. According to the germline V gene, CDR1 reads SGHDN and CDR2 reads FVKESK. V gives up 5 bases and J gives up 2 bases, and the segment between their germline ends measures 9 bases. Measured from the cysteine to the phenylalanine, the CDR3 is 13 residues long. Only the CDR3 DNA is retained, 39 bases long and in frame from the first base. The sample's treatment or condition label is to be understood as: live attenuated yellow fever vaccine strain. A standard Ficoll-Paque protocol was used to isolate PBMCs from peripheral blood. CD4 and CD8 T-cell fractions were isolated with Dynabeads CD4 and CD8 positive selection kits. RNA was extracted with TriZol from bulk PBMCs, CD4 and CD8 fractions, and dextramer-positive and dextramer-negative fractions.

This sample is drawn from a study of T cells after yellow fever vaccination (dated by TCRdb to between 2018 and 2020). For context, the study as a whole: The SMART-Seq v4 Ultra Low Input RNA kit was used to prepare libraries from fractions with low cell numbers. Bulk TCR alpha and beta repertoires were sequenced longitudinally to track T-cell clones before and after primary and booster YFV17D yellow fever vaccination. Two healthy male donors, one aged 18 to 30 and one aged 30 to 40 years, made up the cohort. Blood was drawn at multiple timepoints before and after primary and secondary immunization, with bulk PBMC replicates and cell subsets isolated.

Overall study results and their limits: Most clones expanded after primary vaccination were re-detected after the booster (almost 97% of CD4 and about 88% of CD8), suggesting broad memory maintenance. Computational filtering was needed because FACS-sorted repertoires could contain abundant contaminating clonotypes from the bulk population. A small share of clonotypes occurred in both CD4 and CD8 compartments, likely arising from convergent recombination. The secondary T-cell response was found to be weaker but faster than the primary response, with a peak reached on day 5 rather than on day 15. Because only two donors were included in the study, the extent to which the findings can be generalized is limited.

Synthesis of TCR cDNA relied on 5'RACE template switching, a step that introduced a universal primer site along with unique molecular identifiers. Priming of cDNA synthesis was performed from both the TCR alpha and TCR beta constant segments. Two PCR steps were used to amplify libraries, with sample barcodes and sequencing adapters being added in the second step. Sequencing of libraries was done on Illumina HiSeq 2500 (2x100 bp) or NovaSeq (2x150 bp). Regarding the original processing steps: MIGEC was used to demultiplex reads and collapse the reads into UMI consensus sequences, and MiXCR was used for V(D)J alignment. Vaccine-responding clonotypes were defined with edgeR using replicate PBMC samples, requiring FDR below 0.01 and a log2 fold change above 5 up to day 15. CD4 or CD8 identity was assigned to each bulk clonotype according to whether the clonotype was present at higher abundance in the sequenced CD4 repertoire or the sequenced CD8 repertoire. TCRdb applied fastp at Q25 and MiXCR to the public reads, then kept only in-frame beta chains. When rows share a CDR3 protein, they turn into one entry using the most common DNA and genes. These V and J calls rely on TCRdb rather than the paper's analysis. This sample gives around 50,000 distinct CDR3 sequences in total; about 7.4% of them show up just once. The ten largest clones represent 28% of the sample.

The specimen was CD8+ T cells sorted from PBMCs, collected approximately 16 days after the first yellow fever vaccination. This TCR came from a man in his late teens or twenties who received the YFV17D yellow fever vaccine. The V and J genes are TRBV14 and TRBJ2-5; no D gene is confidently identified. The sequenced DNA: TGTGCCAGCAGCAGCGACTGGCAAGAGACCCAGTACTTC. Its product reads: CASSSDWQETQYF.